Each of the 22 T cell receptor beta chains below was sequenced from the same sample in a study of CD4 T cells in relation to SARS-CoV-2 and coronaviruses. Antigen specificity for these receptors is unknown. Unexposed donor CD4+ T cells date from about 2011-2019, before the COVID-19 pandemic. Isolation of CD4+ T cells took place after less than 13 days in culture. The table came from immunoSEQ multiplex PCR; TCRdb's copy has only in-frame clones and leaves some out. The sample holds 20,000 to 30,000 clones, about 75% seen once. The specimen sequenced was CD4+ T cells from PBMCs, cultured in vitro. The receptors originated from a human donor in good health.

The genes are TRBV18 and TRBJ2-4; 9 nucleotides line up with TRBD1. The CDR3 consists of 13 residues. V trimming: 5 bases; J trimming: 6 bases; junction bases outside the gene matches: 2. Germline CDR1 reads KGHSH; CDR2 reads LQKENI. This chain's CDR3 is CASSLGQGNIQYF. In nucleotides, the CDR3 is TGTGCCAGCTCATTGGGACAGGGAAACATTCAGTACTTC.

The V and J genes are TRBV27 and TRBJ1-3; TRBD1 is a possible D gene (5 bases). CDR3 length: 13 amino acids. V lost 5 bases and J 3 bases, leaving 8 bases between the germline ends. The germline V gene encodes CDR1 MNHEY and CDR2 SMNVEV (reference sequence). The CDR3 sequence: CASSRGGGNTIYF. The CDR3 DNA follows: TGTGCCAGCAGTCGCGGGGGTGGAAACACCATATATTTT.

The rearrangement uses TRBV2 and TRBJ1-5; tentative D call: TRBD1 (6 bases). In germline, CDR1 is SNHLY, CDR2 FYNNEI. V lost 2 bases and J lost 1, with 9 bases in between. The CDR3 loop spans 15 amino acids. CDR3 coding DNA: TGTGCCAGCAGTGAACAGGGGTTGAGCAATCAGCCCCAGCATTTT. Amino acids: CASSEQGLSNQPQHF.

The rearrangement links TRBV2 to TRBJ2-1; D remains ambiguous. V lost 0 bases to trimming and J lost 8 bases, with 17 bases between them. CDR1 SNHLY and CDR2 FYNNEI come from the germline V gene. The CDR3 contains 16 residues. The DNA for the CDR3 is TGTGCCAGCAGTGAAGCGCTGGAGCCCTGGTTAGATGAGCAGTTCTTC. Translating gives CASSEALEPWLDEQFF.

This chain connects TRBV7-6 to TRBJ1-1, with a possible D match to TRBD1 (5 bases). The germline V and J ends were trimmed by 6 bases and 2 bases, with 13 bases remaining between them. There are 14 residues in the CDR3. Germline V gene sequence: CDR1 SGHVS, CDR2 FNYEAQ. CDR3 amino acids: CASSSGTANTEAFF. The CDR3 nucleotides read TGTGCCAGCAGTTCCGGGACGGCTAACACTGAAGCTTTCTTT. The full variable domain, in which reference TRBV7-6 and TRBJ1-1 provide the parts outside the CDR3, is GAGVSQSPRYKVTKRGQDVALRCDPISGHVSLYWYRQALGQGPEFLTYFNYEAQQDKSGLPNDRFSAERPEGSISTLTIQRTEQRDSAMYRCASSSGTANTEAFFGQGTRLTVV.

The genes are TRBV5-1 and TRBJ2-3; D is tentatively TRBD1 or TRBD2 (5 bases each). The germline gives CDR1 SGHRS, CDR2 YFSETQ. There are 16 residues in the CDR3. Trimming removed 0 bases at V and 0 bases at J, with 11 bases between. CDR3 loop: CASSLDGTLSTDTQYF. Written as DNA, the CDR3 is TGCGCCAGCAGCTTGGACGGGACGCTTAGCACAGATACGCAGTATTTT. The complete variable domain, with remaining parts taken from reference TRBV5-1 and TRBJ2-3, reads KAGVTQTPRYLIKTRGQQVTLSCSPISGHRSVSWYQQTPGQGLQFLFEYFSETQRNKGNFPGRFSGRQFSNSRSEMNVSTLELGDSALYLCASSLDGTLSTDTQYFGPGTRLTVL.

This clone has just a few counts. This sequence joins TRBV7-2 and TRBJ1-3; possibly TRBD1 for D (5 bases). CDR1 and CDR2 from the germline V gene are SGHTA and FQGNSA. Trimming removed 5 bases from V and 3 bases from J, with 11 bases in between. The CDR3 runs 14 residues. CDR3 nucleotide sequence: TGTGCCAGCAGCGGGACCATTAGTGGAAACACCATATATTTT. This encodes CASSGTISGNTIYF.

The chain links TRBV19 to TRBJ1-6; D gene uncertain. The V end lost 11 bases, the J end lost 1 base, and 9 bases lay between the germline ends. This CDR3 is built from 13 residues. Germline CDR1 reads LNHDA; CDR2 reads SQIVND (reference sequence). The CDR3 nucleotides read TGTGCCGCTCAGGAGTCCTATAATTCACCCCTCCACTTT. Protein: CAAQESYNSPLHF. The full variable domain, its missing parts supplied by reference TRBV19 and TRBJ1-6, is DGGITQSPKYLFRKEGQNVTLSCEQNLNHDAMYWYRQDPGQGLRLIYYSQIVNDFQKGDIAEGYSVSREKKESFPLTVTSAQKNPTAFYLCAAQESYNSPLHFGNGTRLTVT.

The chain has TRBV7-2 and TRBJ1-5; D call uncertain. The V end lost 6 bases, the J end lost 2 bases, and 14 bases lay between the germline ends. The germline CDR1 and CDR2 sequences are SGHTA and FQGNSA. There are 15 residues in the CDR3. CDR3 residues: CASSPGWARNQPQHF. The CDR3 nucleotides are TGTGCCAGCAGTCCGGGTTGGGCGCGCAATCAGCCCCAGCATTTT.

The chain has TRBV6-5 and TRBJ2-3, with a possible D match to TRBD2 (6 bases). V lost 0 bases, J lost 3 bases, and 10 bases lay in between. The CDR3 sequence is 15 residues long. Germline CDR1 and CDR2: MNHEY and SVGAGI. The CDR3 DNA is TGTGCCAGCAGTTACTCGATGGCGGGGACAGATACGCAGTATTTT. This encodes CASSYSMAGTDTQYF.

This clone was detected a few times. CDR3 sequence (DNA): TGTGCTAGTGGTTTAAGTATCGGGTCAACTAATGAAAAACTGTTTTTT. Encoded protein: CASGLSIGSTNEKLFF. V is TRBV12-5 and J is TRBJ1-4; D unclear. Trimming cost V 3 bases and J 0 bases, with 11 bases left between them. The CDR3 runs 16 residues. The germline V gene encodes CDR1 LGHNT and CDR2 FRNRAP.

This clone is judged large. The chain recombines TRBV6-2 or TRBV6-3 with TRBJ2-7; 8 bases map to TRBD1. This CDR3 spans 15 amino acids. Germline V gene sequence: CDR1 MNHEY, CDR2 SVGEGT. The ends lost 4 bases at V and 4 bases at J; junction bases unmatched: 9. The CDR3 DNA sequence: TGTGCCAGCAGTTCCCCGGGACAGGCGAATTACGAGCAGTACTTC. Protein sequence: CASSSPGQANYEQYF.

The chain uses TRBV5-6 and TRBJ1-1; D gene unclear. Trimming removed 3 bases from V and 4 bases from J, with 10 bases in between. The CDR3 is made up of 13 amino acids. CDR1 is SGHDT and CDR2 is YYEEEE in the germline V gene. The CDR3 nucleotides read TGTGCCAGCAGCTCCCATGTGGGCACTGAAGCTTTCTTT. Its translation: CASSSHVGTEAFF.

The rearrangement links TRBV7-2 to TRBJ2-4; D gene unclear. Per the germline V gene, CDR1 is SGHTA and CDR2 is FQGNSA. This CDR3 region has 15 residues. Trimming shortened V by 0 bases and J by 6 bases, and 12 bases separated the two germline ends. The CDR3 nucleotides are TGTGCCAGCAGCTTAGCCGACGGTCCCGGAAACATTCAGTACTTC. Its translation: CASSLADGPGNIQYF.

This clone has only one observation. The chain is built from TRBV25-1 and TRBJ2-7, with 11 bases matching TRBD1. J gave up 3 bases and V 4 bases, and 14 bases lay outside the gene matches. Per the germline V gene, CDR1 is MGHDK and CDR2 is SYGVNS. The CDR3 runs to 18 residues. The CDR3 DNA sequence: TGTGCCAGCAGTGGACTCTCGGACAGGGGGCGCCCCGTCTACGAGCAGTACTTC. Protein sequence: CASSGLSDRGRPVYEQYF.

This clone was seen a handful of times. V gene TRBV7-2 combines with J gene TRBJ1-5, with 10 bases fitting TRBD1. Per germline, CDR1 SGHTA and CDR2 FQGNSA. V shed 1 base, J shed 6 bases, and the junction held 6 bases outside the gene matches. The CDR3 runs to 16 residues. CDR3 loop: CASSLGGGTGAQPQHF. The CDR3 DNA sequence: TGTGCCAGCAGCTTAGGGGGCGGGACAGGGGCTCAGCCCCAGCATTTT.

V is TRBV6-1 and J is TRBJ2-1, with TRBD2 matching 10 bases. The trim removed 3 bases at V and 10 bases at J, leaving 12 bases unmatched. The length of the CDR3 is 16 residues. Germline-derived CDR1 and CDR2 are MNHNS and SASEGT. The CDR3 bases are TGTGCCAGCAGTGATGGAGGGCTAGCGGGAGTTGTGGAGCAGTTCTTC. Residues: CASSDGGLAGVVEQFF.

This clone turned up a few times. The chain couples TRBV5-1 to TRBJ2-7; 7 bases agree with TRBD1. Germline CDR1 and CDR2: SGHRS and YFSETQ. Losses at the gene ends were 4 bases for V and 5 bases for J; bases not matched to a gene: 9. The CDR3 consists of 14 residues. The CDR3 region has the DNA TGCGCCAGCAGCATGGGGACAGATCCCAACGAGCAGTACTTC. Translated: CASSMGTDPNEQYF.

The rearrangement links TRBV18 to TRBJ2-7, with D maybe TRBD1 (7 bases). V dropped 6 bases and J dropped 3 bases, with 9 bases sitting between them. From germline, CDR1 is KGHSH and CDR2 LQKENI. This CDR3 comprises 12 residues. The CDR3 here is CASSRDSYEQYF. CDR3 sequence (DNA): TGTGCCAGCTCGCGGGACAGCTACGAGCAGTACTTC.

V gene TRBV5-1 combines with J gene TRBJ1-3; tentative D call: TRBD1 (6 bases). Germline CDR1 SGHRS, CDR2 YFSETQ. Deletions cut 5 bases from V and 4 bases from J, with 13 bases between. This CDR3 contains 14 residues. The chain's CDR3 is CASSVLGGGNTIYF. As DNA, the CDR3 is TGCGCCAGCAGTGTCTTGGGGGGCGGAAACACCATATATTTT.

V usage is TRBV4-3 and J usage is TRBJ2-2; D perhaps matches TRBD2 (5 bases). Germline values: CDR1 LGHNA, CDR2 YSLEER. V was trimmed by 0 bases and J by 3 bases, leaving 11 bases between them. The CDR3 loop spans 16 amino acids. The CDR3 bases are TGCGCCAGCAGCCAAGAACCACGGGATTACACCGGGGAGCTGTTTTTT. Its translation: CASSQEPRDYTGELFF.

V is TRBV14 and J is TRBJ2-5, with a possible D match to TRBD1 (5 bases). The V gene's germline CDR1 is SGHDN and CDR2 FVKESK. Between the trimmed V and J ends, which lost 5 bases and 5 bases, there was a span of 12 bases. The CDR3 spans 13 residues. The CDR3 region has the DNA TGTGCCAGCAGCGGCGTCTGGGGCGAGACCCAGTACTTC. Translation: CASSGVWGETQYF.